One and the same sample provided the 18 T cell receptor beta chains below, sequenced in a study of blood T cell repertoires in COVID-19. Profiled with immunoSEQ multiplex PCR; TCRdb holds only in-frame clones, not every one. The sample has about 46,000 clones, about 88% seen once. The sequenced sample consisted of PBMCs or T cells enriched from blood (not recorded which). The receptors were gathered from a woman between 50 and 59 years old who had recovered from COVID-19.

The chain carries TRBV18 and TRBJ2-3, with D tentatively TRBD1 (5 bases). Germline CDR1 KGHSH, CDR2 LQKENI. The CDR3 loop spans 13 amino acids. V lost 9 bases and J lost 2, with 12 bases in between. CDR3 nucleotide sequence: TGTGCCAGTATGCAGGGTTTCACAGATACGCAGTATTTT. It specifies CASMQGFTDTQYF.

The CDR3 nucleotides are TGTGCCAGCAGCTTCGAGAATTCACCCCTCCACTTT. Encoded protein: CASSFENSPLHF. The gene calls are TRBV7-2 and TRBJ1-6, with unresolved D. The length of the CDR3 is 12 residues. V was pared by 3 bases and J by 7 bases, with 4 bases between. Per the germline V gene, CDR1 is SGHTA and CDR2 is FQGNSA.

V and J are TRBV5-4 and TRBJ2-7; D may be TRBD1 (5 bases). Germline V lookup: CDR1 SGHNT, CDR2 YYREEE (reference sequence). V lost 2 bases and J 0 bases, leaving 12 bases between the germline ends. The CDR3 spans 15 residues. CDR3 DNA: TGTGCCAGCAGCTTCAGGGAAGCAAGCTCCTACGAGCAGTACTTC. This sequence encodes CASSFREASSYEQYF.

This clone has more than one count but fewer than ten. The chain couples TRBV19 to TRBJ2-7, with TRBD1 identical over 9 bases. J gave up 5 bases and V 5 bases, and 10 bases lay outside the gene matches. CDR1 is LNHDA and CDR2 is SQIVND in the germline V gene (reference sequence). This CDR3 has 15 residues. CDR3 protein: CASSETGGSGNEQYF. CDR3 coding DNA: TGTGCCAGTAGTGAAACAGGGGGCTCTGGGAACGAGCAGTACTTC.

This clone has only a few counts. CDR3 region: CASKEAYPYNEQFF. CDR3 nucleotides: TGTGCCAGTAAGGAGGCTTACCCCTACAATGAGCAGTTCTTC. The rearrangement joins TRBV19 to TRBJ2-1; possible D gene TRBD2, 5 bases. V lost 7 bases, J lost 2 bases, and 12 bases lay in between. Germline V gene data show CDR1 as LNHDA and CDR2 as SQIVND (reference sequence). The CDR3 contains 14 residues.

V usage is TRBV7-9 and J usage is TRBJ1-2; no firm D call. This CDR3 has 14 residues. V was clipped by 0 bases and J by 4 bases, with 9 bases between them. Germline V gives CDR1 SEHNR, CDR2 FQNEAQ (reference sequence). The CDR3 region is CASSLAELVYGYTF. CDR3 DNA: TGTGCCAGCAGCTTAGCGGAGTTGGTCTATGGCTACACCTTC.

CDR3: CASKTGGSYEQYF. Written as DNA, the CDR3 is TGTGCCAGCAAGACGGGTGGGTCCTACGAGCAGTACTTC. The V and J genes are TRBV6-6 and TRBJ2-7; no firm D call. This CDR3 has 13 amino acids. In germline, CDR1 is MNHNY, CDR2 SVGAGI (reference sequence). Trimming shortened V by 7 bases and J by 1 base, and 11 bases separated the two germline ends.

This clone was picked up one time. The genes are TRBV28 and TRBJ1-3; 7 bases fit TRBD1. The CDR3 spans 14 residues. Germline CDR1 is MDHEN and CDR2 is SYDVKM. Trimming removed 6 bases from V and 6 bases from J; junction bases left unmatched: 8. CDR3 loop: CASSQTGVENTIYF. In DNA form, the CDR3 reads TGTGCCAGCAGCCAAACAGGGGTGGAAAACACCATATATTTT.

Worth noting for this clone: One junction end disagrees with the germline gene, perhaps due to a read error. The rearrangement links TRBV7-7 to TRBJ1-4; D may be TRBD1 (6 bases). CDR1 is SSHAT, CDR2 FNYEAQ, per germline (reference sequence). The CDR3 is 17 amino acids. The DNA for the CDR3 is TGTGCTAGCAGCGACCACAGGGTTAGCAGGTCTGATGAAAAACTGTTTTTT. This gives the protein CASSDHRVSRSDEKLFF.

This clone showed up just once. The chain is built from TRBV19 and TRBJ2-3; perhaps TRBD2 as D (6 bases). V shed 2 bases and J shed 7 bases, with 13 bases lying between them. CDR3 length equals 14 residues. The V gene's germline CDR1 is LNHDA and CDR2 SQIVND (reference sequence). The CDR3 DNA reads TGTGCCAGTAGTATATCGGGAGCTGTAAATACGCAGTATTTT. Translated, it gives CASSISGAVNTQYF. Supplemented by reference TRBV19 and TRBJ2-3, the full variable domain reads DGGITQSPKYLFRKEGQNVTLSCEQNLNHDAMYWYRQDPGQGLRLIYYSQIVNDFQKGDIAEGYSVSREKKESFPLTVTSAQKNPTAFYLCASSISGAVNTQYFGPGTRLTVL.

This sequence joins TRBV19 and TRBJ2-5, with D uncertain. The CDR3 consists of 13 residues. CDR1 and CDR2 from the germline V gene are LNHDA and SQIVND (reference sequence). The V and J ends lost 3 bases and 2 bases respectively, with 7 bases between them. For the CDR3, the DNA is TGTGCCAGTAGTATGCGGATTCAAGAGACCCAGTACTTC. Translated, it gives CASSMRIQETQYF.

CDR3: CASSPGSGGNTIYF. In DNA, the CDR3 is TGTGCCAGCAGCCCCGGCAGCGGTGGAAACACCATATATTTT. The chain carries TRBV7-9 and TRBJ1-3; D remains ambiguous. This CDR3 region has 14 residues. The V gene lost 5 bases and the J gene lost 3 bases, with 11 bases spanning the gap. The germline CDR1 and CDR2 sequences are SEHNR and FQNEAQ (reference sequence).

This sequence joins TRBV9 and TRBJ1-2; the D gene is possibly TRBD1 (5 bases). Deletions cut 2 bases from V and 8 bases from J, with 13 bases between. Germline V gene sequence: CDR1 SGDLS, CDR2 YYNGEE. The CDR3 totals 13 residues. CDR3 sequence (DNA): TGTGCCAGCAGCGTCACGGGGGAGGGAGGCTACACCTTC. This encodes CASSVTGEGGYTF.

This clone has more than one count but fewer than ten. The chain employs TRBV7-9 and TRBJ2-1; 14 nucleotides line up with TRBD2. CDR1 is SEHNR, CDR2 FQNEAQ, per germline (reference sequence). The CDR3 loop spans 14 amino acids. With V trimmed by 5 bases and J by 7 bases, 1 base remained unmatched. The CDR3 loop is CASSRTSGRNEQFF. The CDR3 nucleotides read TGTGCCAGCAGCCGGACTAGCGGGAGGAATGAGCAGTTCTTC.

The V and J genes are TRBV20-1 and TRBJ2-1, with 14 bases lining up with TRBD2. CDR3 length: 15 residues. The J segment lost 10 bases and the V segment lost 5 bases, leaving 10 bases of the junction unmatched. Germline CDR1 and CDR2: DFQATT and SNEGSKA (reference sequence). The DNA for the CDR3 is TGCAGTGCTCGTGGCCGACTAGCGGGAGGGGAAGAGCAGTTCTTC. Translation gives CSARGRLAGGEEQFF.

The rearrangement joins TRBV11-2 to TRBJ2-4; D uncertain. The germline gives CDR1 SGHAT, CDR2 FQNNGV. The CDR3 extends over 13 amino acids. V lost 5 bases and J lost 7, with 12 bases in between. DNA of the CDR3: TGTGCCAGCAGCGCAAGCCCTAGGAACATTCAGTACTTC. Encoded protein: CASSASPRNIQYF.

V gene TRBV6-5 combines with J gene TRBJ1-6, with D tentatively TRBD1 (6 bases). Trimming removed 6 bases from V and 4 bases from J, with 10 bases in between. This CDR3 comprises 14 residues. Germline CDR1 is MNHEY and CDR2 is SVGAGI. The CDR3: CASSPGVYNSPLHF. CDR3 nucleotides: TGTGCCAGCAGCCCAGGGGTGTATAATTCACCCCTCCACTTT.

V usage is TRBV15 and J usage is TRBJ1-4, with D possibly TRBD1 on 6 matching bases. The germline V gene encodes CDR1 LNHNV and CDR2 YYDKDF (reference sequence). The germline V and J ends were trimmed by 5 bases and 8 bases, with 18 bases remaining between them. This CDR3 has 15 amino acids. Written as DNA, the CDR3 is TGTGCCACCAGCGGTAAGGGGGGGAGAGACGAAAAACTGTTTTTT. Translating it yields CATSGKGGRDEKLFF.